These 2 T cell receptor beta chains came from one sample sequenced in a study of OX40 agonist ivuxolimab in advanced cancers. Clones were sequenced by immunoSEQ multiplex PCR, and TCRdb holds only the in-frame ones, with some missing. The profile shows fewer than 40,000 clones, about three quarters of them singletons. The sample here was CD4+ or CD8+ T cells sorted from blood, taken in a trial of the OX40 agonist ivuxolimab. These receptors originate from an adult with an advanced solid tumor such as melanoma, head and neck, liver or kidney cancer.

The chain carries TRBV6-5 and TRBJ2-7; D not resolved. V lost 6 bases to trimming and J lost 0 bases, with 12 bases between them. In germline, CDR1 is MNHEY, CDR2 SVGAGI. The CDR3 is made up of 14 amino acids. DNA for the CDR3: TGTGCCAGCAGCTTAGGGAAGAACTCCTACGAGCAGTACTTC. It encodes CASSLGKNSYEQYF.

The CDR3 protein is CASSPGGQNTDTQYF. CDR3 nucleotides: TGTGCCAGCAGCCCTGGGGGACAGAACACAGATACGCAGTATTTT. The V and J genes are TRBV4-2 and TRBJ2-3; 7 bases agree with TRBD1. This CDR3 region has 15 residues. The trim removed 4 bases at V and 2 bases at J, leaving 6 bases unmatched. Germline CDR1 is LGHNA and CDR2 is YNFKEQ.